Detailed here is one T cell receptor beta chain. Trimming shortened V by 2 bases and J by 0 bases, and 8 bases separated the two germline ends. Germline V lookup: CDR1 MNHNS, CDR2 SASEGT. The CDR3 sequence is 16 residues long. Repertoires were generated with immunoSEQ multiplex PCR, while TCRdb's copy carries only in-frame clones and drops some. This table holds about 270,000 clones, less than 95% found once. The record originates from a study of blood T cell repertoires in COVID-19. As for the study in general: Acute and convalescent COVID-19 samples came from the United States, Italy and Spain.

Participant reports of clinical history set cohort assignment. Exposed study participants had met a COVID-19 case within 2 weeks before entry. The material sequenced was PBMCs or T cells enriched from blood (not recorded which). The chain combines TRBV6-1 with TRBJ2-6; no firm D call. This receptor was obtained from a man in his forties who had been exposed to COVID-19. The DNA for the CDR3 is TGTGCCAGCAGTGAACGAGAGTACTCTGGGGCCAACGTCCTGACTTTC. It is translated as CASSEREYSGANVLTF.